The sample holds many counts of the clone carrying this T cell receptor beta chain. This record comes from a study of neurological immune-mediated disorders. Germline-derived CDR1 and CDR2 are KGHDR and SFDVKD. This CDR3 contains 13 residues. The V end was cut by 1 base, the J end by 8 bases, with 10 bases between. The output of every sequencing run, over 170 million TCR-beta sequences, came from 15-18 subjects. TCRdb reanalysed the 5' RACE reads using MiXCR and keeps one entry per CDR3 protein. The table shows under 40,000 distinct CDR3 sequences, with roughly 4.4% occurring only once. This receptor was taken from a man between 18 and 29 years old in good health. V and J are TRBV24-1 and TRBJ1-2; D remains ambiguous. The sample taken for sequencing was PBMCs. The CDR3 protein is CATSDFLGDGYTF. CDR3 in DNA: TGTGCCACCAGTGATTTCTTAGGCGACGGCTACACCTTC.